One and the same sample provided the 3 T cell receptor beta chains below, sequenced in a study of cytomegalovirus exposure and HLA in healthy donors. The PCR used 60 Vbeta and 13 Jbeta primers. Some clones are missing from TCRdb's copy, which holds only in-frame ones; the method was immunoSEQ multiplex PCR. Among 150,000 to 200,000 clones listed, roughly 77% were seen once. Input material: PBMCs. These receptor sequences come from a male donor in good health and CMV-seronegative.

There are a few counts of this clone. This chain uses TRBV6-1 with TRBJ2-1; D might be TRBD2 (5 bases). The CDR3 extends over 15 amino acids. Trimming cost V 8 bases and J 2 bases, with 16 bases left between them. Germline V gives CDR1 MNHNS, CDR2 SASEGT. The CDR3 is CASGPDGGPYNEQFF. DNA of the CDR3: TGTGCCAGCGGGCCCGACGGAGGTCCCTACAATGAGCAGTTCTTC.

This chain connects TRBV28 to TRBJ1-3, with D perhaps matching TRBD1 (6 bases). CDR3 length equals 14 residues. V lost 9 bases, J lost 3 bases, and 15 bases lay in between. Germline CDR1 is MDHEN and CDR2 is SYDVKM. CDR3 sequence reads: CASHGAGVGNTIYF. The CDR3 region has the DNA TGTGCCAGTCATGGGGCAGGGGTTGGAAACACCATATATTTT.

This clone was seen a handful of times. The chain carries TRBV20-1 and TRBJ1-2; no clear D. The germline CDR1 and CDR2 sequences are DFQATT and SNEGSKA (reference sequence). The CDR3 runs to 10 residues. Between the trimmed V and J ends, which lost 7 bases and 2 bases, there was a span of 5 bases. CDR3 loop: CSVQNYGYTF. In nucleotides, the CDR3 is TGCAGTGTACAGAACTATGGCTACACCTTC.